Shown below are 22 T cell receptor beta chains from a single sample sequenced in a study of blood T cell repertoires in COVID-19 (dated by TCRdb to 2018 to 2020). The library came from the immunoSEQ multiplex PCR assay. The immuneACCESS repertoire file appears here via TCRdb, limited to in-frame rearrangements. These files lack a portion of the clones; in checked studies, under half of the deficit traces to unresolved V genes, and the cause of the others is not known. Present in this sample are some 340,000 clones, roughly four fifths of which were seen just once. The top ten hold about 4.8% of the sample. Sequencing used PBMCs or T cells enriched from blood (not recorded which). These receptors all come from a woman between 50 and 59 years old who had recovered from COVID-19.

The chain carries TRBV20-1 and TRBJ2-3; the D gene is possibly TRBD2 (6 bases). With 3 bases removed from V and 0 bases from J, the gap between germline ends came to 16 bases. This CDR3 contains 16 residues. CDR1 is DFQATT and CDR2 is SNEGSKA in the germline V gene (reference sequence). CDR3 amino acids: CSASGQEGRSTDTQYF. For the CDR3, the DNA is TGCAGTGCTAGTGGCCAGGAGGGCCGCAGCACAGATACGCAGTATTTT.

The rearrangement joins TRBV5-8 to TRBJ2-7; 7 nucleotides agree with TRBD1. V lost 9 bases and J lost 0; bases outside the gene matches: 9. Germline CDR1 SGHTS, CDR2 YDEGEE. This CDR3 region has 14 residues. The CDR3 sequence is CATWDSQSSYEQYF. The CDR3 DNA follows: TGTGCCACATGGGACAGCCAAAGCTCCTACGAGCAGTACTTC.

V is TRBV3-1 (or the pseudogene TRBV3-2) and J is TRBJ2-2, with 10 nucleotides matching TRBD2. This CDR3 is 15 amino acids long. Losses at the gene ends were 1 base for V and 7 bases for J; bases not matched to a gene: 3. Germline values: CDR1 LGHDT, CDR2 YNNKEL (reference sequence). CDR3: CASSQVTSGNGELFF. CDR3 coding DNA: TGTGCCAGCAGCCAAGTAACTAGCGGGAACGGGGAGCTGTTTTTT.

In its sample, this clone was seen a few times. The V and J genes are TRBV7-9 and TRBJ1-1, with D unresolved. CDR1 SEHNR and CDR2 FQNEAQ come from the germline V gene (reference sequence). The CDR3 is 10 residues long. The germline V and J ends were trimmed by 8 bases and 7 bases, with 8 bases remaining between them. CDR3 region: CASAGSEAFF. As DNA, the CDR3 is TGTGCCAGCGCGGGGAGTGAAGCTTTCTTT.

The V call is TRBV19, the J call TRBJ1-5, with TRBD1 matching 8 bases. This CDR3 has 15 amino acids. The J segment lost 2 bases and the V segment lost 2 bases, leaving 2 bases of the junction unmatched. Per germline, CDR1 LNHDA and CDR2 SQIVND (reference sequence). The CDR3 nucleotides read TGTGCCAGTAGTATACAGGGGGCAGGCAATCAGCCCCAGCATTTT. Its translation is CASSIQGAGNQPQHF.

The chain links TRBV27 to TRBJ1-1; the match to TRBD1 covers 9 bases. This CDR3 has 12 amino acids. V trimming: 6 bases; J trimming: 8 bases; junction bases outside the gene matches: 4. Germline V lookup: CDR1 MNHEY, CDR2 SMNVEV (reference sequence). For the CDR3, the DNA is TGTGCCAGCAGCCGGGACAGGGTCGAAGCTTTCTTT. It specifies CASSRDRVEAFF.

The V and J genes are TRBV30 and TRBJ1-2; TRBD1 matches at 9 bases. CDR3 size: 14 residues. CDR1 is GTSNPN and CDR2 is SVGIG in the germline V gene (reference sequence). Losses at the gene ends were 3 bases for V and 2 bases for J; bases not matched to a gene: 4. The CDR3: CAWRATGGNYGYTF. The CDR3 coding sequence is TGTGCCTGGAGAGCGACAGGGGGAAACTATGGCTACACCTTC.

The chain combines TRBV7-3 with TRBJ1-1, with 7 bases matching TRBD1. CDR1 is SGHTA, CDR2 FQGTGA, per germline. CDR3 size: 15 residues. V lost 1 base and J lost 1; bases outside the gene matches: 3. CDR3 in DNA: TGTGCCAGCAGCTTAAAGGGGGCAGGGAACACTGAAGCTTTCTTT. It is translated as CASSLKGAGNTEAFF.

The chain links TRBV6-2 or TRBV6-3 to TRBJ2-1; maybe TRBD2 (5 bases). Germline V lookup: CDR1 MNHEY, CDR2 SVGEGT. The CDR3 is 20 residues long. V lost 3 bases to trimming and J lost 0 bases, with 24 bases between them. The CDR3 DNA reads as TGTGCCAGCAGTTATCCCCTCATCAGACTAACTATGAGCTCCTACAATGAGCAGTTCTTC. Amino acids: CASSYPLIRLTMSSYNEQFF.

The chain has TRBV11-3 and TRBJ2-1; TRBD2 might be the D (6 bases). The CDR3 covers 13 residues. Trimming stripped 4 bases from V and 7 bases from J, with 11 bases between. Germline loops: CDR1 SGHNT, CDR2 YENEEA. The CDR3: CASSWGTFNEQFF. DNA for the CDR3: TGTGCCAGCAGCTGGGGGACTTTTAATGAGCAGTTCTTC. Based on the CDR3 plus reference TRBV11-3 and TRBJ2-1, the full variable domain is EAGVVQSPRYKIIEKKQPVAFWCNPISGHNTLYWYLQNLGQGPELLIRYENEEAVDDSQLPKDRFSAERLKGVDSTLKIQPAELGDSAVYLCASSWGTFNEQFFGPGTRLTVL.

CDR3 DNA sequence: TGTGCCAGCAGTCCCCTCGAGGTGATGAACACTGAAGCTTTCTTT. As protein: CASSPLEVMNTEAFF. The genes are TRBV6-2 or TRBV6-3 and TRBJ1-1; no clear D. CDR3 size: 15 residues. Trimming stripped 5 bases from V and 0 bases from J, with 13 bases between. Germline V CDR1 and CDR2: MNHEY, SVGEGT.

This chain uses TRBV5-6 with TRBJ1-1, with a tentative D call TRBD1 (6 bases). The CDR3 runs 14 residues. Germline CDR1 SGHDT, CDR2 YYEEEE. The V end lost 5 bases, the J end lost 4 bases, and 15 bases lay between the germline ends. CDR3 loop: CASSPGAPGTEAFF. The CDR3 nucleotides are TGTGCCAGCAGTCCAGGGGCCCCGGGCACTGAAGCTTTCTTT.

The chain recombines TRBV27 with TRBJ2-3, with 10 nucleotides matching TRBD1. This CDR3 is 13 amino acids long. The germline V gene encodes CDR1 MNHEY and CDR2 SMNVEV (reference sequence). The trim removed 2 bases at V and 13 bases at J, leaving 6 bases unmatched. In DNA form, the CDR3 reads TGTGCCAGCAGTTTAAGGGTTGGGACAGGGGAGTATTTT. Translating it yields CASSLRVGTGEYF.

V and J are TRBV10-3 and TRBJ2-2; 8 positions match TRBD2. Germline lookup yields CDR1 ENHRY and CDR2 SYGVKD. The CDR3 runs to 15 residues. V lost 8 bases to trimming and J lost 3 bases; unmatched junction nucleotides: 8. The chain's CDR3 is CAIAKLADHTGELFF. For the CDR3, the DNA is TGTGCCATCGCGAAACTAGCGGACCACACCGGGGAGCTGTTTTTT.

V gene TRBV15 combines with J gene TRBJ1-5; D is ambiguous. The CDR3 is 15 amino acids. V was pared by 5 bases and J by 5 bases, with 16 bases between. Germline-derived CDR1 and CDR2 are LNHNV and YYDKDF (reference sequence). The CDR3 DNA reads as TGTGCCACCAGCCCCTCCGGCAGGTTTGATCAGCCCCAGCATTTT. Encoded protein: CATSPSGRFDQPQHF.

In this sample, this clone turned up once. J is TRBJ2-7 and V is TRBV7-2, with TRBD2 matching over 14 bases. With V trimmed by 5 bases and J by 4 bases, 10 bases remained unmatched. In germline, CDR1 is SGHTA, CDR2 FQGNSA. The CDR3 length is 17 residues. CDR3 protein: CASSPGTSGRSSYEQYF. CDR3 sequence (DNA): TGTGCCAGCAGCCCCGGGACTAGCGGGAGATCGTCATACGAGCAGTACTTC.

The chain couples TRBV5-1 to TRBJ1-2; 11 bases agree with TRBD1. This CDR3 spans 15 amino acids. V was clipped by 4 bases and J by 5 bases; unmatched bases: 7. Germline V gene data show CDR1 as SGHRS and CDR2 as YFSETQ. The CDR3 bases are TGCGCCAGCAGCCCCCGGACAGGGGGCAGGTATGGCTACACCTTC. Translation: CASSPRTGGRYGYTF.

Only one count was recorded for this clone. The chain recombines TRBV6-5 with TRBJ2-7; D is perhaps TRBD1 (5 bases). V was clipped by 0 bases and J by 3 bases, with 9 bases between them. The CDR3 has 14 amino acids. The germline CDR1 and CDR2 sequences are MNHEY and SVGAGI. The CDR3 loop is CASSYSGQDYEQYF. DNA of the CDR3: TGTGCCAGCAGTTACTCGGGGCAGGACTACGAGCAGTACTTC.

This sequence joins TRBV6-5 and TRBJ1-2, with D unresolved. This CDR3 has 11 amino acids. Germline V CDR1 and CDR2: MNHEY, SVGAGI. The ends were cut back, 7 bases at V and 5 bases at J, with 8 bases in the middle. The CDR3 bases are TGTGCCAGCACCACGGGGTATGGCTACACCTTC. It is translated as CASTTGYGYTF.

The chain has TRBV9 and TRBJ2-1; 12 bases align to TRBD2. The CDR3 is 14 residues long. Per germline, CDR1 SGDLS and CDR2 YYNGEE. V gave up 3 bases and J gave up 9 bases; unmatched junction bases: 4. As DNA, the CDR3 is TGTGCCAGCAGCGGACCTAGCGGGAGGGCTGAGCAGTTCTTC. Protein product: CASSGPSGRAEQFF.

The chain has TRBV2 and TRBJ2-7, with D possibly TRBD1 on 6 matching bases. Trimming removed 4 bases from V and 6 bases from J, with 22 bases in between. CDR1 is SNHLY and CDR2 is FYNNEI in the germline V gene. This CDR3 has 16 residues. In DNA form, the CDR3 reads TGTGCCAGCAGTGGGGTCCCGGGACAAATCGTGGGCGAGCAGTACTTC. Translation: CASSGVPGQIVGEQYF. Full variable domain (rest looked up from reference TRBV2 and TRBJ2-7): EPEVTQTPSHQVTQMGQEVILRCVPISNHLYFYWYRQILGQKVEFLVSFYNNEISEKSEIFDDQFSVERPDGSNFTLKIRSTKLEDSAMYFCASSGVPGQIVGEQYFGPGTRLTVT.

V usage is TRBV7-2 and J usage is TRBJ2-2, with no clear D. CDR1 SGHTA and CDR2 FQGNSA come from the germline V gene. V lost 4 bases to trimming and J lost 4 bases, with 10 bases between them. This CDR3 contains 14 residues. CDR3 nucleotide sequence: TGTGCCAGCAGCTCTCAGAGGAGCACCGGGGAGCTGTTTTTT. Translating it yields CASSSQRSTGELFF.